This entry features one T cell receptor beta chain sequence. Its antigen is unknown. No much larger clone is present one base from it, and per-base qualities are unavailable. V and J lose 6 bases and 1 base, and a span of 9 bases separates them. The CDR3 measures 13 amino acids from cysteine to phenylalanine. Kept here is only the CDR3 DNA, which spans 39 bases and is read in frame from base 1. A patient counted as having stable Graves' hyperthyroidism if no progression to ophthalmopathy occurred over 18 months of follow-up. Hyperthyroidism patients were aged 18 to 65 years and newly diagnosed, with disease duration of less than 2 months. Patients with uncontrolled infections, other autoimmune diseases, pregnancy or lactation were excluded. Diagnoses relied on clinical symptoms, serum thyroxine and TRAb, thyroid ultrasound and orbital computed tomography. PBMCs were isolated from 7.5 to 10 ml of fresh peripheral blood by Ficoll-Paque density gradient centrifugation. Total RNA was extracted using Trizol reagent, and RNA quality was assessed on an Agilent 2100 Bioanalyzer.

This entry is derived from a study of T cells in Graves' hyperthyroidism and ophthalmopathy (dated by TCRdb to the late 2010s). In terms of the full investigation: Peripheral blood samples were taken at the time of initial diagnosis, prior to any treatment. To identify distinguishing TCR V-J signatures, a discovery cohort of 90 to 100 patients was used, comprising some 45 with Graves' ophthalmopathy and some 60 with stable Graves' hyperthyroidism. TCR Vbeta CDR3 sequencing of roughly 140 peripheral blood samples (43 ophthalmopathy, about 80 hyperthyroidism and some 17 progressor patients) is reported in the paper. Whether ophthalmopathy could be predicted prospectively was tested in an independent validation cohort made up of under 20 hyperthyroidism patients plus 17 patients who later progressed to ophthalmopathy. The approximately 90 discovery patients were randomly split 7:3 into training and test sets. After sampling, hyperthyroidism patients received methimazole starting at 30 mg daily, and ophthalmopathy patients received high-dose intravenous methylprednisolone. In addition, the study compared T-cell repertoires in thyroid tissue and in blood from roughly six Graves' hyperthyroidism patients.

The paper as a whole reports these results and caveats: A model built on a 13 V-J signature distinguished ophthalmopathy from stable hyperthyroidism, reaching about 89% sensitivity and approximately 83% specificity in cross-validation and 80%/75% in testing. Blood samples also contained most of the expanded thyroid clonotypes (frequency above 0.001), which suggests that blood repertoires may reflect thyroid immune responses. In validation, the model predicted progression to ophthalmopathy with 55% to 71% sensitivity and approximately 74% specificity, a median of 6.5 months before onset. Sample size was not statistically predetermined, and investigators were not blinded to group allocation.

TCR beta CDR3 regions were amplified from RNA transcripts. A first-round RT-PCR of the TCR CDR3 used the HTBI primer set with the Qiagen OneStep RT-PCR kit. Libraries were constructed in a second round of multiplex PCR, after which size selection and purification were performed. The libraries were sequenced on an Illumina HiSeq2000 using paired-end 100 bp reads. The study's processing was this. SOAPnuke was used to process the raw data, with reads discarded if the reads contained adapters or uncalled bases, had a mean Phred below 15, or lacked an exact constant-primer or identifier match. COPE v1.2.5 was used to merge the high-quality paired reads, and each unique nucleotide sequence was defined as a clonotype. Clonotypes were aligned to IMGT TRBV, TRBD and TRBJ reference segments using MiTCR v1.1. The analysis included only V-J combinations with a frequency above 0.0001, which together covered 99% to 99.2% of the repertoires. The TCS score was defined as F50 (clonal expansion) divided by E x V (chaos), with BLOSUM62-based TCRdist calculated between CDR3 peptides within each V-J. Welch's t-statistics and random forest reduced some 510 V-J features to 13, which were used in a naive Bayes classifier (R e1071). TCRdb applied fastp at Q25 and MiXCR to the public reads, then kept only in-frame beta chains. Merged by CDR3 protein, the rows form single entries marked with the most common genes and DNA. These V and J calls are TCRdb output, not the study's own analysis. The sample table shows some 210,000 distinct CDR3 sequences, and approximately 17% are seen once. Jointly, the top ten make up 50% of the sample.

The chain employs TRBV12-3 or TRBV12-4 and TRBJ1-1; the D region possibly corresponds to TRBD1 (5 bases align). Material: blood. This receptor was taken from a man aged 45-60 years with Graves' hyperthyroidism. The DNA is as follows: TGTGCCAGCAGGGGGCGGGGGAACACTGAAGCTTTCTTT. The translation is CASRGRGNTEAFF.